These 24 T cell receptor beta chains were sequenced from one sample in a study of shared clonotypes between healthy human individuals. TCRdb's copy holds only in-frame clones and misses some; the assay was immunoSEQ multiplex PCR. This table holds roughly 1 million clones, about three quarters found once. The specimen sequenced was memory CD4+ T cells sorted from blood. Subset of the sample: CD45RA-negative fraction. The source is a man between 18 and 29 years old in good health.

This clone has a handful of counts. One end of the junction is discordant with germline, which a read error may explain. The chain is built from TRBV7-7 and TRBJ1-1; D uncertain. This CDR3 comprises 13 residues. Germline V gives CDR1 SSHAT, CDR2 FNYEAQ (reference sequence). The CDR3 spells CASSRDRNTEAFF. The CDR3 DNA reads TGTGCTAGCAGCAGAGACCGAAACACTGAAGCTTTCTTT.

There are a few counts of this clone. V gene TRBV21-1 combines with J gene TRBJ1-1; the table names TRBD1, a call not compared with the DNA. TRBV21-1 is a known pseudogene. CDR3 length: 15 amino acids. This chain's CDR3 is CASSNARAKNTEAFF. CDR3 coding DNA: TGTGCCAGCAGCAACGCCAGGGCGAAGAACACTGAAGCTTTCTTT.

This clone appeared once. This chain uses TRBV4-1 with TRBJ1-5, with a tentative D call TRBD1 (6 bases). Germline lookup yields CDR1 MGHRA and CDR2 YSYEKL. V dropped 3 bases and J dropped 5 bases, with 14 bases sitting between them. The CDR3 has 15 amino acids. The CDR3 region is CASSHPGQRDQPQHF. As DNA, the CDR3 is TGCGCCAGCAGCCATCCCGGACAGAGAGATCAGCCCCAGCATTTT.

This rearrangement joins TRBV4-1 to TRBJ2-3; D not certain. Per germline, CDR1 MGHRA and CDR2 YSYEKL. This CDR3 contains 11 residues. The V gene lost 4 bases and the J gene lost 6 bases, with 5 bases spanning the gap. The CDR3 DNA reads TGCGCCAGCAGCCTCAGGGATACGCAGTATTTT. This encodes CASSLRDTQYF.

In this sample, this clone turned up a few times. The chain links TRBV10-1 to TRBJ1-2; no clear D gene. The CDR3 runs 12 residues. V was clipped by 4 bases and J by 8 bases, with 11 bases between them. Germline V gene lookup returns CDR1 WNHNN and CDR2 SYGVQD (reference sequence). CDR3 sequence (DNA): TGCGCCAGCAGTGTGGGAGTGGGAGGCTACACCTTC. This sequence encodes CASSVGVGGYTF.

This clone was found once. The chain recombines TRBV7-8 with TRBJ2-3; D might be TRBD1 (6 bases). CDR1 and CDR2 (germline): SGHVS, FQNEAQ. The CDR3 covers 16 residues. V was cut by 4 bases and J by 6 bases, with 20 bases left in between. CDR3 protein: CASSSGKRGNGDTQYF. The DNA of the CDR3 is TGTGCCAGCAGCTCCGGAAAAAGGGGGAATGGGGATACGCAGTATTTT.

The V gene is TRBV28, the J gene TRBJ1-1; unclear D gene. Germline V gene lookup returns CDR1 MDHEN and CDR2 SYDVKM. The CDR3 has 11 residues. V was shortened by 7 bases and J by 1 base, with 4 bases between the two germline ends. CDR3 in DNA: TGTGCCAGCAACGGGAACACTGAAGCTTTCTTT. It specifies CASNGNTEAFF.

The V and J genes are TRBV19 and TRBJ2-3, with 7 bases identical to TRBD2. The CDR3 is 15 amino acids. Germline V lookup: CDR1 LNHDA, CDR2 SQIVND (reference sequence). After removal of 3 bases from V and 4 bases from J, the junction contained 7 bases not matched to a gene. CDR3 residues: CASSIVGGRADTQYF. The CDR3, as DNA: TGTGCCAGTAGTATCGTGGGAGGGAGAGCAGATACGCAGTATTTT.

The V call is TRBV6-1, the J call TRBJ1-2; a weak D match, TRBD1 (5 bases). CDR1 is MNHNS, CDR2 SASEGT, per germline. Trimming took off 1 base at V and 8 bases at J, with 11 bases between the two ends. CDR3 length equals 13 residues. The CDR3 region is CASSEVRAGGYTF. CDR3 nucleotides: TGTGCCAGCAGTGAAGTTAGGGCAGGGGGCTACACCTTC.

The V gene is TRBV10-2, the J gene TRBJ1-1, with 7 bases fitting TRBD1. With 3 bases clipped from V and 3 bases from J, the junction kept 4 bases outside the gene matches. From germline, CDR1 is WSHSY and CDR2 SAAADI. CDR3 length: 14 residues. The CDR3 sequence is CASSEGGRHTEAFF. As DNA, the CDR3 is TGCGCCAGCAGTGAAGGGGGCAGGCACACTGAAGCTTTCTTT.

The CDR3 sequence is CAIGTGGEWAKNIQYF. The CDR3 bases are TGTGCCATCGGGACAGGGGGAGAATGGGCCAAAAACATTCAGTACTTC. This sequence joins TRBV2 and TRBJ2-4, with 11 bases matching TRBD1. Germline trimming cut 10 bases from V and 1 base from J; bases unmatched to any gene: 9. CDR3 length equals 16 residues. In germline, CDR1 is SNHLY, CDR2 FYNNEI.

V gene TRBV6-1 combines with J gene TRBJ2-5; tentatively, D is TRBD2 (6 bases). The V gene's germline CDR1 is MNHNS and CDR2 SASEGT. V lost 2 bases and J 1 base, leaving 8 bases between the germline ends. CDR3 length: 14 amino acids. The CDR3 protein is CASSETSRQETQYF. CDR3 DNA: TGTGCCAGCAGTGAAACTAGCCGCCAAGAGACCCAGTACTTC.

The V gene is TRBV30, the J gene TRBJ2-1; perhaps TRBD2 as D (5 bases). The V gene's germline CDR1 is GTSNPN and CDR2 SVGIG (reference sequence). Between the trimmed V and J ends, which lost 8 bases and 6 bases, there was a span of 14 bases. The CDR3 runs 12 residues. The chain's CDR3 is CARDQAGNEQFF. CDR3 nucleotide sequence: TGTGCCCGTGATCAGGCGGGCAATGAGCAGTTCTTC.

This clone occurred once. A much bigger clone sits one base away, suggesting this may be a read error. Additional DNA sequences in this sample encode the identical CDR3. This rearrangement joins TRBV6-1 to TRBJ1-1; no clear D gene. The CDR3 has 13 residues. Germline-derived CDR1 and CDR2 are MNHNS and SASEGT. This CDR3 is CASRYRVNTEAFF. The CDR3 nucleotides are TGTGCCAGCCGATACCGGGTGAACACTGAGGCTTTCTTT.

Only a few counts were recorded for this clone. The chain combines TRBV7-9 with TRBJ2-7; 10 bases are a match to TRBD2. The CDR3 is 19 amino acids. Germline-derived CDR1 and CDR2 are SEHNR and FQNEAQ (reference sequence). With V trimmed by 5 bases and J by 2 bases, 18 bases remained unmatched. CDR3 bases: TGTGCCAGCAGCCCTAATTTGGGCCCGAGCGGGGGGGTCGCCTACGAGCAGTACTTC. Its protein product is CASSPNLGPSGGVAYEQYF. The whole variable domain, filled in from reference TRBV7-9 and TRBJ2-7, reads DTGVSQNPRHKITKRGQNVTFRCDPISEHNRLYWYRQTLGQGPEFLTYFQNEAQLEKSRLLSDRFSAERPKGSFSTLEIQRTEQGDSAMYLCASSPNLGPSGGVAYEQYFGPGTRLTVT.

Points on this clone: The identical CDR3 is also encoded by other nucleotide sequences in the sample. The chain combines TRBV7-2 with TRBJ1-2, with D unclear. Trimming shortened V by 5 bases and J by 8 bases, and 12 bases separated the two germline ends. Germline lookup yields CDR1 SGHTA and CDR2 FQGNSA. The CDR3 runs to 12 residues. The CDR3 spells CASSLEARGYTF. The CDR3 nucleotides read TGTGCCAGCAGCCTAGAGGCGAGGGGCTACACCTTC.

Regarding this clone: Other nucleotide sequences from this sample produce the same CDR3. The chain links TRBV5-1 to TRBJ2-1; 9 nucleotides agree with TRBD2. The CDR3 sequence is 16 residues long. The J segment lost 1 base and the V segment lost 1 base, leaving 3 bases of the junction unmatched. The germline V gene has CDR1 SGHRS and CDR2 YFSETQ. The CDR3 here is CASSLYSGSSYNEQFF. The CDR3 DNA reads TGCGCCAGCAGCTTGTATAGCGGGAGTTCCTACAATGAGCAGTTCTTC.

This clone was detected a few times. The chain recombines TRBV29-1 with TRBJ1-2; 8 bases are a match to TRBD1. CDR1 and CDR2 (germline): SQVTM, ANQGSEA. V was pared by 4 bases and J by 4 bases, with 5 bases of the junction left unmatched. The CDR3 covers 13 residues. The CDR3 reads CSVGAGGGYGYTF. In DNA form, the CDR3 reads TGCAGCGTTGGGGCAGGGGGCGGCTATGGCTACACCTTC.

The rearrangement uses TRBV15 and TRBJ2-2; TRBD1 agrees at 8 bases. CDR1 is LNHNV and CDR2 is YYDKDF in the germline V gene (reference sequence). The CDR3 spans 15 residues. Trimming cost V 5 bases and J 3 bases; bases outside gene matches: 5. CDR3 protein: CATSGRTGYTGELFF. DNA of the CDR3: TGTGCCACCAGCGGCCGGACAGGGTACACCGGGGAGCTGTTTTTT.

The sample holds a few counts of this clone. The CDR3 nucleotides read TGTGCCAGCAGTGGGGCTTCCTATGGCTACACCTTC. It codes for CASSGASYGYTF. V usage is TRBV4-2 and J usage is TRBJ1-2; D possibly corresponds to TRBD1 (5 bases). The CDR3 consists of 12 residues. From germline, CDR1 is LGHNA and CDR2 YNFKEQ. V lost 6 bases and J lost 4, with 9 bases in between.

The chain is built from TRBV5-1 and TRBJ2-3, with D possibly being TRBD1 (6 bases). Trimming removed 7 bases from V and 1 base from J, with 16 bases in between. The CDR3 sequence is 15 residues long. Germline V lookup: CDR1 SGHRS, CDR2 YFSETQ. The CDR3 DNA follows: TGCGCCAGCGAAATGGGGGCCTTGGGCACAGATACGCAGTATTTT. It yields the protein CASEMGALGTDTQYF. Full variable domain (remainder filled in from reference TRBV5-1 and TRBJ2-3): KAGVTQTPRYLIKTRGQQVTLSCSPISGHRSVSWYQQTPGQGLQFLFEYFSETQRNKGNFPGRFSGRQFSNSRSEMNVSTLELGDSALYLCASEMGALGTDTQYFGPGTRLTVL.

The chain joins TRBV5-1 to TRBJ2-1, with D possibly being TRBD2 (6 bases). Trimming pared 0 bases from V and 15 bases from J, leaving 13 bases between. The germline V gene encodes CDR1 SGHRS and CDR2 YFSETQ. The CDR3 runs 12 residues. The CDR3 DNA reads TGCGCCAGCAGCTTGGGGCGGGATCTAGTGTTCTTC. It codes for CASSLGRDLVFF.

This clone came up a few times. J is TRBJ2-7 and V is TRBV7-2; 9 bases align to TRBD2. Germline V gene lookup returns CDR1 SGHTA and CDR2 FQGNSA. V lost 3 bases to trimming and J lost 2 bases; unmatched junction nucleotides: 5. The CDR3 has 15 amino acids. This chain's CDR3 is CASSFTGTSTYEQYF. CDR3 nucleotide sequence: TGTGCCAGCAGCTTCACCGGGACTAGCACCTACGAGCAGTACTTC.

The chain carries TRBV9 and TRBJ2-1; 12 bases line up with TRBD2. The germline CDR1 and CDR2 sequences are SGDLS and YYNGEE. J lost 3 bases, V lost 1 base, and 2 bases had no gene match. There are 16 residues in the CDR3. The CDR3 region is CASSVRTSGVYNEQFF. In DNA, the CDR3 is TGTGCCAGCAGCGTAAGGACTAGCGGGGTCTACAATGAGCAGTTCTTC.